This T cell receptor (beta chain) was retrieved from a study of cytomegalovirus exposure and HLA in healthy donors. Findings and limits, study-wide: Within the data, a cluster of highly shared sequence variants was likely a sequencing artifact. HLA allele associations emerged for under 20,000 TCR beta sequences in a later analysis, at 0.05 false discovery rate. Sequencing depth across donors, presence/absence analyses assumed, was roughly uniform. A later analysis by the authors found several of the most significant clusters apparently linked to common viral pathogens.

Of note for this clone: What it recognizes is unknown.

The PCR used 60 Vbeta and 13 Jbeta primers. The repertoire was sequenced with immunoSEQ multiplex PCR; TCRdb's copy has only in-frame clones and lacks some. With some 110,000 clones in the sample, the ten largest clones hold roughly 3.6%. This CDR3 contains 14 residues. Trimming removed 5 bases from V and 6 bases from J; junction bases left unmatched: 4. Germline V lookup: CDR1 SEHNR, CDR2 FQNEAQ (reference sequence). This clonotype originated in a man between 25 and 39 years old in good health and CMV-seronegative. The chain uses TRBV7-9 and TRBJ2-2, with 9 bases that match TRBD1. Sequencing used PBMCs. CDR3 sequence (DNA): TGTGCCAGCAGCCCACGGACAGGGGCCGGGGAGCTGTTTTTT. Translated: CASSPRTGAGELFF.